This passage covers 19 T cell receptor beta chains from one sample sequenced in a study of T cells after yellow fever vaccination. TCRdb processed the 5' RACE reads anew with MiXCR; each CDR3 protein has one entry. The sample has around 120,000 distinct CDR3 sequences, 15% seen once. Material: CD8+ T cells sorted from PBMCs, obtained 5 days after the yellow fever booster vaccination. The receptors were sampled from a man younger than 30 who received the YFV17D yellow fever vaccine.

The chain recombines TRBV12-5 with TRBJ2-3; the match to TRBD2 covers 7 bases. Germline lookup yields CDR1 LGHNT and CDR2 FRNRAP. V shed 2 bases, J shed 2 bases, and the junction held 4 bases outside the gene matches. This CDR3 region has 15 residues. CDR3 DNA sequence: TGTGCTAGTGGTTTGTCGGGGGGATCCACAGATACGCAGTATTTT. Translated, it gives CASGLSGGSTDTQYF.

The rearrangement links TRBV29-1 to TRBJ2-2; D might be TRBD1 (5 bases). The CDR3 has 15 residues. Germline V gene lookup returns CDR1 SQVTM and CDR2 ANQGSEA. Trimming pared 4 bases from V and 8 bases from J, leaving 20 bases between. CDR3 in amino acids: CSVAERQIPLGELFF. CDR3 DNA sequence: TGCAGCGTTGCAGAGAGACAGATCCCTCTTGGGGAGCTGTTTTTT.

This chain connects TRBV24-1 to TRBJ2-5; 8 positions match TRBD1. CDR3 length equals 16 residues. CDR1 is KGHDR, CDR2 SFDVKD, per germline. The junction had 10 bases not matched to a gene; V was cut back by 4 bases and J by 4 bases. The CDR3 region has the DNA TGTGCCACCAGTGACTCTGGACAGGGTCTAGGAGAGACCCAGTACTTC. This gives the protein CATSDSGQGLGETQYF.

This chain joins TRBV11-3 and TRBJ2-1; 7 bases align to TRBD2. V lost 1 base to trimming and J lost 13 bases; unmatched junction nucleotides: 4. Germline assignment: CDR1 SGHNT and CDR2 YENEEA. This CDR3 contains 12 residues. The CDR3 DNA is TGTGCCAGCAGCTTAGGGGGGGGAGTCCAGTTCTTC. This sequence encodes CASSLGGGVQFF.

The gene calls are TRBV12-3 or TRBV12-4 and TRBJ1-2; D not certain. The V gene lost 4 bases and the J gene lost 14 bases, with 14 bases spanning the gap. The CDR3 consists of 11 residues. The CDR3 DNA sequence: TGTGCCAGCAGTTCCAGAGGACCAACAACCTTC. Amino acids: CASSSRGPTTF.

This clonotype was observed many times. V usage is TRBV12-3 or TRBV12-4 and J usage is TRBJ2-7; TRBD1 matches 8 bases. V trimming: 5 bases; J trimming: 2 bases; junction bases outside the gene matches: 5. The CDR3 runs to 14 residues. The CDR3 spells CASSKGQGAYEQYV. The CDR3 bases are TGTGCCAGCAGTAAAGGACAGGGCGCCTACGAGCAGTACGTC.

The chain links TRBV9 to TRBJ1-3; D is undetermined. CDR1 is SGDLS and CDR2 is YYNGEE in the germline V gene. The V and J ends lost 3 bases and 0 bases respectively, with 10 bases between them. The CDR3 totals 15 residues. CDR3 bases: TGTGCCAGCAGCGCGGACCTCTCCTCTGGAAACACCATATATTTT. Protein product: CASSADLSSGNTIYF.

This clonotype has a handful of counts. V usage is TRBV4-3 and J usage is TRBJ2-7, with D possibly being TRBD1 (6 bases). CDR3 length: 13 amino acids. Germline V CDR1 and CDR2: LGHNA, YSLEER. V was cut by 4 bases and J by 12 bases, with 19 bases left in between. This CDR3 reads CASSLKRGSVPYF. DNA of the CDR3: TGCGCCAGCAGCCTAAAGAGGGGGTCCGTGCCGTACTTC.

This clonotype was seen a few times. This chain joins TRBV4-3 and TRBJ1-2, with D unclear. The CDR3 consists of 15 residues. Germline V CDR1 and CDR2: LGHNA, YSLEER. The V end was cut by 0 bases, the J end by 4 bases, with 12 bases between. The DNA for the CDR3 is TGCGCCAGCAGCCAAGATGGTACAACGATCTATGGCTACACCTTC. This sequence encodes CASSQDGTTIYGYTF.

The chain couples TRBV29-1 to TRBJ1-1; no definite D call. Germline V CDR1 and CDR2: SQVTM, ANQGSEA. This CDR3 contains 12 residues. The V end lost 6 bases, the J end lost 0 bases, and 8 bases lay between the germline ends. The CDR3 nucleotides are TGCAGCGTCCAGACCTTGAACACTGAAGCTTTCTTT. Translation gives CSVQTLNTEAFF.

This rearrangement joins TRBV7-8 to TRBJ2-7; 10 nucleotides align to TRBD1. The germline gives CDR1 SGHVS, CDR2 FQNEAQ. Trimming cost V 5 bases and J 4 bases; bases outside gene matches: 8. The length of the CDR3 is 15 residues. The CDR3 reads CASSRPGQGTYEQYF. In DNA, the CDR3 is TGTGCCAGCAGCCGGCCGGGACAGGGGACATACGAGCAGTACTTC.

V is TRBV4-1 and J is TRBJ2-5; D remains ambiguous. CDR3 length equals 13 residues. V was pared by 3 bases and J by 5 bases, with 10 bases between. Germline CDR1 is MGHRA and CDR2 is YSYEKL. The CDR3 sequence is CASSQTLWETQYF. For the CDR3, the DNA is TGCGCCAGCAGCCAGACTTTATGGGAGACCCAGTACTTC.

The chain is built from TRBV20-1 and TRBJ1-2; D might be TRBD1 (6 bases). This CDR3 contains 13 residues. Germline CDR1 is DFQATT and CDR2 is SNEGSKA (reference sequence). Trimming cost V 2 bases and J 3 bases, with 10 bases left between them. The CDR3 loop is CSARQQGDYGYTF. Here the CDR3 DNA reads TGCAGTGCTAGACAACAGGGAGACTATGGCTACACCTTC.

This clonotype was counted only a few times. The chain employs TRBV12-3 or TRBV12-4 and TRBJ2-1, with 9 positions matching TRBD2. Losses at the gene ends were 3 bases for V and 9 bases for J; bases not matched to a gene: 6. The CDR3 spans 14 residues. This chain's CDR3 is CASSFAGGPGEQFF. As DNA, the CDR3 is TGTGCCAGCAGTTTCGCGGGGGGGCCCGGTGAGCAGTTCTTC.

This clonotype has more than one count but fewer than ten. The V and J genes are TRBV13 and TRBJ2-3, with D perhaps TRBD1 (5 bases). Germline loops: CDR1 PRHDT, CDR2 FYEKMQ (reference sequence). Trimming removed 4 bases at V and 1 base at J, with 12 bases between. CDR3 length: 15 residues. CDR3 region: CASSSWGRGTDTQYF. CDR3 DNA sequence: TGTGCCAGCAGCTCTTGGGGCCGTGGCACAGATACGCAGTATTTT.

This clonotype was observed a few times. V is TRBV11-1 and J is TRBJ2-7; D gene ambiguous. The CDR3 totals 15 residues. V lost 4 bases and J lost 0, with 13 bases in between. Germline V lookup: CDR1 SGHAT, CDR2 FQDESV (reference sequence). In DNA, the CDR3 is TGTGCCAGCAGCTCCGGCGGTGTCCTCTCCTACGAGCAGTACTTC. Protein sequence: CASSSGGVLSYEQYF. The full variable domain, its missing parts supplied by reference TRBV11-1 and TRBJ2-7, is EAEVAQSPRYKITEKSQAVAFWCDPISGHATLYWYRQILGQGPELLVQFQDESVVDDSQLPKDRFSAERLKGVDSTLKIQPAELGDSAMYLCASSSGGVLSYEQYFGPGTRLTVT.

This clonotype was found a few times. The CDR3 spells CAISESTSRNQPQHF. CDR3 nucleotide sequence: TGTGCCATCAGTGAGTCGACATCGCGGAATCAGCCCCAGCATTTT. The chain has TRBV10-3 and TRBJ1-5; D is uncertain. CDR1 is ENHRY, CDR2 SYGVKD, per germline. The CDR3 loop spans 15 amino acids. Between the trimmed V and J ends, which lost 0 bases and 4 bases, there was a span of 10 bases.

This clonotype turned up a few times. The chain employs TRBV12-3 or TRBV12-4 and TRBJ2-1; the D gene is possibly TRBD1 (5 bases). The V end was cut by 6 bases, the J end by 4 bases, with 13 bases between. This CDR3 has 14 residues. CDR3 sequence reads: CASSPATEYNEQFF. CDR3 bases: TGTGCCAGCAGCCCAGCGACAGAATACAATGAGCAGTTCTTC.

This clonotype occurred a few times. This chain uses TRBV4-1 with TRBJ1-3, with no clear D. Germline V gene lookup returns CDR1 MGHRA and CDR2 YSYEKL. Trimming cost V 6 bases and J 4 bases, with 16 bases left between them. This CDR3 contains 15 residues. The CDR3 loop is CASRPTEALGNTIYF. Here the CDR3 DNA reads TGCGCCAGCAGGCCTACGGAAGCTCTCGGAAACACCATATATTTT.